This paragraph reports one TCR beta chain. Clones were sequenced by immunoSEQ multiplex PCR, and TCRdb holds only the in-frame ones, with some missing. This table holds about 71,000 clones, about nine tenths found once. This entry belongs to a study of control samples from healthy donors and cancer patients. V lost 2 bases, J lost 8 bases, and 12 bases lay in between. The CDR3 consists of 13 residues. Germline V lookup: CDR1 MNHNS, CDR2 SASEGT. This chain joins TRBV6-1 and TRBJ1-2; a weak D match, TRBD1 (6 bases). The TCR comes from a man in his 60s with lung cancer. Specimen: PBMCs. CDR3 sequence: CASSENRAGGYTF. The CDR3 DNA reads TGTGCCAGCAGTGAAAACAGGGCCGGAGGCTACACCTTC.